This T cell receptor (beta chain) emerged from a study of identical twins. Per the germline V gene, CDR1 is SSHAT and CDR2 is FNYEAQ (reference sequence). The CDR3 length is 15 residues. After removal of 4 bases from V and 5 bases from J, the junction contained 3 bases not matched to a gene. General study results and limits: The study found excess low generation probability among twin-shared out-of-frame alpha sequences.

This clonotype occurred a few times. Its target is unknown. TCRdb re-analysed the 5' RACE reads in MiXCR, keeping a single row per CDR3 protein. Of about 340,000 distinct CDR3 sequences in the sample, about 12% were seen once. The data were also submitted as part of a second study, on yellow fever vaccine responses in identical twins.

J is TRBJ2-5 and V is TRBV7-7; 14 bases agree with TRBD2. The TCR comes from a woman aged 18-29 years in good health. The specimen sequenced was CD8+ T cells sorted from blood. CDR3 nucleotide sequence: TGTGCCAGCAGCTCGACTAGCGGGAGGGCGGAGACCCAGTACTTC. This sequence encodes CASSSTSGRAETQYF.